These 19 T cell receptor beta chains were all obtained from the same sample, sequenced in a study of T-cell reconstitution after alpha-beta-depleted transplantation in children. TCRbeta library construction was performed incorporating unique molecular identifiers. One entry per CDR3 protein results from TCRdb running MiXCR on the PCR reads. The data show approximately 270,000 distinct CDR3 sequences, 9.9% seen once. Source: PBMCs from the stem cell graft donor, taken from the stem cell graft. The receptors here all came from a human donor who donated a stem cell graft to a child with SCID.

The gene calls are TRBV5-1 and TRBJ2-5, with 9 positions matching TRBD2. V dropped 4 bases and J dropped 2; count of bases not matched to a gene: 9. The CDR3 totals 16 residues. The germline CDR1 and CDR2 sequences are SGHRS and YFSETQ. Here the CDR3 reads CASSPFVAGVQETQYF. DNA of the CDR3: TGCGCCAGCAGCCCCTTCGTAGCGGGGGTGCAAGAGACCCAGTACTTC.

The table lists this clonotype with a few counts. The rearrangement joins TRBV2 to TRBJ2-5, with D possibly matching TRBD2 (5 bases). CDR1 and CDR2 from the germline V gene are SNHLY and FYNNEI. Trimming took 7 bases from V and 2 from J, leaving 8 bases between them. This CDR3 is built from 12 residues. CDR3 residues: CASMGAQETQYF. The CDR3 DNA is TGTGCCAGCATGGGAGCGCAAGAGACCCAGTACTTC.

V usage is TRBV12-3 or TRBV12-4 and J usage is TRBJ1-1, with D possibly being TRBD1 (6 bases). The CDR3 length is 15 residues. The V gene lost 6 bases and the J gene lost 4 bases, with 18 bases spanning the gap. CDR3 residues: CASSYRTVLGTEAFF. In DNA, the CDR3 is TGTGCCAGCAGCTATAGGACAGTCCTAGGCACTGAAGCTTTCTTT.

This clonotype showed up many times. V gene TRBV25-1 combines with J gene TRBJ1-1, with D possibly TRBD1 on 6 matching bases. The V gene's germline CDR1 is MGHDK and CDR2 SYGVNS. Trimming left V 3 bases short and J 8 bases short, with 10 bases between. This CDR3 region has 12 residues. Written as DNA, the CDR3 is TGTGCCAGCAGTGAGAGGGGGGGCGAAGCTTTCTTT. It is translated as CASSERGGEAFF.

Only a few counts were recorded for this clonotype. The DNA of the CDR3 is TGTGCCAGCAGCCTAGGACTAGCGGGGTACGGGGAGCTGTTTTTT. As protein: CASSLGLAGYGELFF. The chain couples TRBV7-2 to TRBJ2-2; 12 bases agree with TRBD2. The V and J ends lost 5 bases and 7 bases, in that order; junction bases with no gene match: 5. The V gene's germline CDR1 is SGHTA and CDR2 FQGNSA. This CDR3 has 15 residues.

The chain recombines TRBV6-1 with TRBJ2-7; 8 positions match TRBD1. The CDR3 runs to 14 residues. The trim removed 6 bases at V and 7 bases at J, leaving 11 bases unmatched. Per the germline V gene, CDR1 is MNHNS and CDR2 is SASEGT. CDR3 amino acids: CASRADRGSREQYF. CDR3 nucleotides: TGTGCCAGCAGAGCCGACAGGGGATCGAGGGAGCAGTACTTC.

This clonotype has ten or more counts. The V call is TRBV5-1, the J call TRBJ2-7; perhaps D is TRBD1 or TRBD2 (5 bases each). The CDR3 is 15 amino acids. Trimming removed 6 bases from V and 2 bases from J, with 18 bases in between. Germline lookup yields CDR1 SGHRS and CDR2 YFSETQ. The CDR3 region has the DNA TGCGCCAGCATGGTCCGGGGCCAGACCCCCTACGAGCAGTACTTC. This codes for CASMVRGQTPYEQYF. The full variable domain, with the rest looked up from reference TRBV5-1 and TRBJ2-7, is KAGVTQTPRYLIKTRGQQVTLSCSPISGHRSVSWYQQTPGQGLQFLFEYFSETQRNKGNFPGRFSGRQFSNSRSEMNVSTLELGDSALYLCASMVRGQTPYEQYFGPGTRLTVT.

In its sample, this clonotype was seen many times. The rearrangement links TRBV10-3 to TRBJ1-1; a weak D match, TRBD1 (5 bases). Trimming removed 6 bases from V and 1 base from J, with 12 bases in between. Germline V CDR1 and CDR2: ENHRY, SYGVKD. CDR3 length: 14 amino acids. The chain's CDR3 is CAIRVDTGNTEAFF. The CDR3 DNA follows: TGTGCCATCAGGGTGGACACCGGGAACACTGAAGCTTTCTTT.

The rearrangement uses TRBV12-3 or TRBV12-4 and TRBJ2-5, with no clear D. V was shortened by 6 bases and J by 5 bases, with 10 bases between the two germline ends. The CDR3 has 12 amino acids. The CDR3 loop reads CASRDLDETQYF. Written as DNA, the CDR3 is TGTGCCAGCAGGGACCTTGACGAGACCCAGTACTTC.

A few counts support this clonotype. The V gene is TRBV20-1, the J gene TRBJ2-3; no firm D call. The CDR3 is 13 amino acids. In germline, CDR1 is DFQATT, CDR2 SNEGSKA (reference sequence). With 8 bases removed from V and 4 bases from J, the gap between germline ends came to 16 bases. The CDR3 spells CSMELIPSDTQYF. The CDR3 DNA sequence: TGCAGTATGGAACTAATACCCTCAGATACGCAGTATTTT.

The chain carries TRBV20-1 and TRBJ2-1; 11 nucleotides agree with TRBD2. CDR1 and CDR2 (germline): DFQATT, SNEGSKA (reference sequence). The trim removed 0 bases at V and 7 bases at J, leaving 5 bases unmatched. CDR3 size: 15 residues. Here the CDR3 DNA reads TGCAGTGCTAGAGATCAGGTAGCGGGGGGGAATGAGCAGTTCTTC. This gives the protein CSARDQVAGGNEQFF.

The rearrangement links TRBV5-1 to TRBJ2-3, with 7 bases fitting TRBD2. CDR1 and CDR2 from the germline V gene are SGHRS and YFSETQ. V shed 2 bases, J shed 4 bases, and the junction held 4 bases outside the gene matches. CDR3 length: 14 amino acids. The CDR3: CASSFTGGADTQYF. CDR3 bases: TGCGCCAGCAGCTTTACGGGAGGCGCAGATACGCAGTATTTT.

CDR3 in amino acids: CAISGRQVSDSEAFF. The CDR3 bases are TGTGCCATCAGTGGCCGACAGGTGTCTGACTCTGAAGCTTTCTTT. The rearrangement uses TRBV10-3 and TRBJ1-1, with a possible D match to TRBD1 (6 bases). V was shortened by 4 bases and J by 6 bases, with 18 bases between the two germline ends. This CDR3 has 15 amino acids. Germline V gives CDR1 ENHRY, CDR2 SYGVKD.

This clonotype has just a few counts. The chain joins TRBV9 to TRBJ2-1; weak D call: TRBD2 (6 bases). The CDR3 loop spans 15 amino acids. CDR1 and CDR2 from the germline V gene are SGDLS and YYNGEE. V was trimmed by 2 bases and J by 4 bases, leaving 13 bases between them. For the CDR3, the DNA is TGTGCCAGCAGCGTCGGCGGGGACCAGTACAATGAGCAGTTCTTC. It encodes CASSVGGDQYNEQFF.

CDR3 sequence: CSVVRSGARNEKLFF. DNA of the CDR3: TGCAGCGTTGTAAGGAGCGGGGCGCGGAATGAAAAACTGTTTTTT. The chain combines TRBV29-1 with TRBJ1-4, with a tentative D call TRBD1 (5 bases). Germline V gives CDR1 SQVTM, CDR2 ANQGSEA. Trimming left V 4 bases short and J 5 bases short, with 17 bases between. This CDR3 spans 15 amino acids.

The chain employs TRBV3-1 and TRBJ1-1; TRBD1 is a possible D gene (5 bases). The V gene's germline CDR1 is LGHDT and CDR2 YNNKEL (reference sequence). The CDR3 has 13 amino acids. V shed 3 bases and J shed 4 bases, with 9 bases lying between them. CDR3 amino acids: CASSQRTSTEAFF. In DNA, the CDR3 is TGTGCCAGCAGCCAGAGGACAAGCACTGAAGCTTTCTTT.

V and J are TRBV2 and TRBJ2-1, with 8 bases fitting TRBD1. Germline loops: CDR1 SNHLY, CDR2 FYNNEI. The CDR3 loop spans 14 amino acids. V lost 9 bases to trimming and J lost 10 bases; unmatched junction nucleotides: 14. This chain's CDR3 is CARASVQGADEQFF. CDR3 bases: TGTGCCAGGGCATCAGTCCAGGGGGCCGACGAGCAGTTCTTC.

This clonotype was seen more than once but under ten times. CDR3 nucleotide sequence: TGCGCCAGCAGCCTCCAGATACCTCCAGGCGAGCAGTACTTC. The encoded protein is CASSLQIPPGEQYF. The chain couples TRBV5-1 to TRBJ2-7; D not certain. CDR3 length: 14 residues. Trimming took off 4 bases at V and 6 bases at J, with 17 bases between the two ends. CDR1 is SGHRS, CDR2 YFSETQ, per germline.

This clonotype has a count of ten or more. This chain joins TRBV10-3 and TRBJ2-2; D might be TRBD1 (6 bases). The V gene lost 7 bases and the J gene lost 3 bases, with 9 bases spanning the gap. This CDR3 has 13 residues. CDR1 is ENHRY, CDR2 SYGVKD, per germline. The CDR3 DNA sequence: TGTGCCATCAATCGACAGGACACCGGGGAGCTGTTTTTT. Protein sequence: CAINRQDTGELFF.